These 24 T cell receptor beta chains were all obtained from the same sample, sequenced in a study of blood T cell repertoires in COVID-19. The table came from immunoSEQ multiplex PCR; TCRdb's copy has only in-frame clones and leaves some out. The table has about 300,000 clones, roughly 85% seen once. The specimen was PBMCs or T cells enriched from blood (not recorded which). The receptor set was obtained from a woman younger than 45 who had been exposed to COVID-19.

This chain joins TRBV6-5 and TRBJ2-5, with D possibly matching TRBD1 (5 bases). V was pared by 4 bases and J by 3 bases, with 9 bases between. The CDR3 is 13 residues long. The germline CDR1 and CDR2 sequences are MNHEY and SVGAGI. In DNA, the CDR3 is TGTGCCAGCAGTTTTGACAGCAAAGAGACCCAGTACTTC. Translation gives CASSFDSKETQYF.

The rearrangement links TRBV25-1 to TRBJ2-7; TRBD2 aligns across 9 bases. The V gene's germline CDR1 is MGHDK and CDR2 SYGVNS. Unmatched junction bases numbered 5, after V lost 4 bases and J lost 4 bases. The CDR3 has 14 residues. The CDR3 reads CASSAGLAGYEQYF. The DNA of the CDR3 is TGTGCCAGCAGTGCGGGACTAGCTGGGTACGAGCAGTACTTC.

This clone came up once. The chain carries TRBV2 and TRBJ2-5; 8 bases map to TRBD2. This CDR3 region has 15 residues. Per germline, CDR1 SNHLY and CDR2 FYNNEI. The V segment lost 1 base and the J segment 5 bases; nucleotides outside the gene matches: 6. The CDR3, as DNA: TGTGCCAGCAGTGAAGAGAGCGGGAGCGGGGAGACCCAGTACTTC. Its translation is CASSEESGSGETQYF.

This clone has only a few counts. The chain links TRBV10-3 to TRBJ1-1, with D possibly matching TRBD1 (6 bases). V lost 0 bases to trimming and J lost 5 bases, with 16 bases between them. Germline V lookup: CDR1 ENHRY, CDR2 SYGVKD. CDR3 length: 16 residues. The CDR3 loop is CAISESGQTWWTEAFF. The CDR3 DNA is TGTGCCATCAGTGAGTCGGGACAAACATGGTGGACTGAAGCTTTCTTT.

The chain couples TRBV2 to TRBJ2-5; 12 bases agree with TRBD2. Germline V gene data show CDR1 as SNHLY and CDR2 as FYNNEI. The CDR3 runs 16 residues. With V trimmed by 4 bases and J by 2 bases, 5 bases remained unmatched. The CDR3 loop reads CASSAPGLAGQETQYF. Written as DNA, the CDR3 is TGTGCCAGCAGTGCCCCAGGACTAGCGGGACAAGAGACCCAGTACTTC.

The V gene is TRBV5-1, the J gene TRBJ2-7; D possibly corresponds to TRBD1 (6 bases). This CDR3 region has 13 residues. Between the trimmed V and J ends, which lost 5 bases and 2 bases, there was a span of 11 bases. From germline, CDR1 is SGHRS and CDR2 YFSETQ. The CDR3, as DNA: TGCGCCAGCAGTGTGGACAGCCCCTACGAGCAGTACTTC. Its protein is CASSVDSPYEQYF.

This chain uses TRBV19 with TRBJ2-7, with D maybe TRBD2 (5 bases). CDR3 length: 13 residues. In germline, CDR1 is LNHDA, CDR2 SQIVND (reference sequence). Trimming pared 7 bases from V and 6 bases from J, leaving 16 bases between. The CDR3 DNA reads as TGTGCCAGTACACCCCGACCGGGGTTCGAGCAGTACTTC. Translated, it gives CASTPRPGFEQYF.

The CDR3 protein is CAWSLGVAVSYEQYF. As DNA, the CDR3 is TGTGCCTGGAGTCTTGGAGTAGCGGTCTCCTACGAGCAGTACTTC. The rearrangement links TRBV30 to TRBJ2-7, with a tentative D call TRBD2 (6 bases). V was cut by 2 bases and J by 0 bases, with 14 bases left in between. Per the germline V gene, CDR1 is GTSNPN and CDR2 is SVGIG (reference sequence). The CDR3 totals 15 residues.

The chain combines TRBV5-1 with TRBJ2-3; 10 bases match TRBD2. V was clipped by 0 bases and J by 0 bases; unmatched bases: 16. This CDR3 region has 21 residues. The germline V gene encodes CDR1 SGHRS and CDR2 YFSETQ. The CDR3 loop reads CASSLDPSGRAVIRSTDTQYF. The CDR3 nucleotides read TGCGCCAGCAGCTTGGATCCCAGCGGGAGGGCAGTGATTCGGAGCACAGATACGCAGTATTTT.

The CDR3 is CASSPTGQSSGNTIYF. DNA for the CDR3: TGTGCCAGCTCACCAACGGGACAGAGCTCTGGAAACACCATATATTTT. The chain couples TRBV18 to TRBJ1-3; the match to TRBD1 covers 7 bases. The CDR3 runs 16 residues. The germline gives CDR1 KGHSH, CDR2 LQKENI. V lost 2 bases to trimming and J lost 0 bases; unmatched junction nucleotides: 4.

This chain links TRBV9 with TRBJ2-3; D remains unclear. Trimming cost V 1 base and J 6 bases, with 3 bases left between them. Per the germline V gene, CDR1 is SGDLS and CDR2 is YYNGEE. The CDR3 is made up of 11 amino acids. The CDR3 protein is CASSVQDTQYF. CDR3 nucleotide sequence: TGTGCCAGCAGCGTACAGGATACGCAGTATTTT.

The chain uses TRBV19 and TRBJ1-5, with a weak D call TRBD1 (5 bases). CDR1 is LNHDA and CDR2 is SQIVND in the germline V gene (reference sequence). Trimming took off 4 bases at V and 5 bases at J, with 18 bases between the two ends. This CDR3 is 16 amino acids long. CDR3 nucleotides: TGTGCCAGTAGTAGAACAACCGGGAGGGACTATCAGCCCCAGCATTTT. It specifies CASSRTTGRDYQPQHF.

This chain links TRBV7-9 with TRBJ1-4; the D gene is possibly TRBD1 (5 bases). V lost 5 bases and J 0 bases, leaving 19 bases between the germline ends. The CDR3 length is 18 residues. CDR1 SEHNR and CDR2 FQNEAQ come from the germline V gene (reference sequence). DNA of the CDR3: TGTGCCAGCAGCCCCTTGCAGGGAAGCCCCTCAACTAATGAAAAACTGTTTTTT. It is translated as CASSPLQGSPSTNEKLFF.

The rearrangement links TRBV2 to TRBJ1-1; 8 bases align to TRBD1. There are 15 residues in the CDR3. The germline V gene has CDR1 SNHLY and CDR2 FYNNEI. Trimming removed 5 bases from V and 2 bases from J; junction bases left unmatched: 7. The chain's CDR3 is CASSLRQGLNTEAFF. For the CDR3, the DNA is TGTGCCAGCAGTCTCCGACAGGGGCTTAACACTGAAGCTTTCTTT.

V and J are TRBV7-3 and TRBJ2-3; 7 nucleotides agree with TRBD2. The germline gives CDR1 SGHTA, CDR2 FQGTGA. V lost 0 bases, J lost 2 bases, and 5 bases stayed unmatched. This CDR3 has 16 residues. This chain's CDR3 is CASSLTASGLTDTQYF. The CDR3 DNA is TGTGCCAGCAGCTTAACGGCTAGCGGCCTCACAGATACGCAGTATTTT.

The rearrangement uses TRBV3-1 (or the pseudogene TRBV3-2) and TRBJ2-1; 8 bases align to TRBD2. CDR1 and CDR2 (germline): LGHDT, YNNKEL (reference sequence). V lost 4 bases, J lost 3 bases, and 8 bases stayed unmatched. The CDR3 totals 16 residues. The CDR3 coding sequence is TGTGCCAGCAGCCGGATCAGCGGGGGTATCTACAATGAGCAGTTCTTC. Translated, it gives CASSRISGGIYNEQFF.

This clone was seen a single time. This rearrangement joins TRBV2 to TRBJ2-7, with D perhaps matching TRBD2 (6 bases). This CDR3 contains 16 residues. The germline V gene has CDR1 SNHLY and CDR2 FYNNEI. The V and J ends lost 8 bases and 1 base respectively, with 21 bases between them. CDR3 residues: CASLGGPGLGSYEQYF. CDR3 DNA: TGTGCCAGCCTGGGGGGACCGGGACTCGGATCCTACGAGCAGTACTTC.

V usage is TRBV9 and J usage is TRBJ1-3; D remains ambiguous. The CDR3 has 14 amino acids. Germline lookup yields CDR1 SGDLS and CDR2 YYNGEE. V was cut by 7 bases and J by 0 bases, with 11 bases left in between. CDR3 sequence reads: CASGGRSSGNTIYF. CDR3 DNA sequence: TGTGCCAGCGGAGGGCGTTCCTCTGGAAACACCATATATTTT. The variable domain in full, with the rest retrieved from reference TRBV9 and TRBJ1-3, is DSGVTQTPKHLITATGQRVTLRCSPRSGDLSVYWYQQSLDQGLQFLIQYYNGEERAKGNILERFSAQQFPDLHSELNLSSLELGDSALYFCASGGRSSGNTIYFGEGSWLTVV.

This chain joins TRBV9 and TRBJ1-4; D uncertain. The length of the CDR3 is 15 residues. Deletions cut 0 bases from V and 4 bases from J, with 10 bases between. Germline V gene data show CDR1 as SGDLS and CDR2 as YYNGEE. The CDR3 is CASSVGAGFNEKLFF. The CDR3 nucleotides are TGTGCCAGCAGCGTAGGTGCGGGATTTAATGAAAAACTGTTTTTT.

This clone turned up a few times. The gene calls are TRBV10-1 and TRBJ2-1, with 9 bases matching TRBD2. Per germline, CDR1 WNHNN and CDR2 SYGVQD (reference sequence). Trimming cost V 9 bases and J 1 base; bases outside gene matches: 10. This CDR3 is 16 amino acids long. CDR3 sequence reads: CARSGRTYKSYNEQFF. Here the CDR3 DNA reads TGCGCCAGAAGCGGGAGGACCTATAAATCCTACAATGAGCAGTTCTTC.

CDR3 residues: CASSYSGTRINYGYTF. DNA for the CDR3: TGTGCCAGCAGTTACTCGGGGACAAGAATTAACTATGGCTACACCTTC. This sequence joins TRBV6-5 and TRBJ1-2, with D possibly TRBD1 on 6 matching bases. Germline values: CDR1 MNHEY, CDR2 SVGAGI. The CDR3 has 16 amino acids. V lost 0 bases to trimming and J lost 1 base, with 12 bases between them.

V gene TRBV9 combines with J gene TRBJ1-2; D might be TRBD1 (6 bases). V was clipped by 3 bases and J by 5 bases, with 11 bases between them. The CDR3 sequence is 13 residues long. In germline, CDR1 is SGDLS, CDR2 YYNGEE. The CDR3 DNA reads as TGTGCCAGCAGCGCAAGCACAGGGTATGGCTACACCTTC. This codes for CASSASTGYGYTF.

The chain links TRBV10-3 to TRBJ1-5, with TRBD1 identical over 7 bases. CDR3 size: 16 residues. Per the germline V gene, CDR1 is ENHRY and CDR2 is SYGVKD. The trim removed 1 base at V and 5 bases at J, leaving 8 bases unmatched. The CDR3 DNA sequence: TGTGCCATCAGTGAGTTGTCAGGGGGTCCCTATCAGCCCCAGCATTTT. Translated: CAISELSGGPYQPQHF.

The table lists this clone with a count of one. The chain recombines TRBV28 with TRBJ2-1, with 8 positions matching TRBD2. Germline assignment: CDR1 MDHEN and CDR2 SYDVKM. The ends lost 7 bases at V and 2 bases at J; junction bases unmatched: 13. This CDR3 contains 17 residues. This CDR3 is CASTVPGGGRTYNEQFF. For the CDR3, the DNA is TGTGCCAGCACCGTCCCCGGGGGGGGCCGAACCTACAATGAGCAGTTCTTC. Combining the CDR3 with reference TRBV28 and TRBJ2-1 gives the whole variable domain DVKVTQSSRYLVKRTGEKVFLECVQDMDHENMFWYRQDPGLGLRLIYFSYDVKMKEKGDIPEGYSVSREKKERFSLILESASTNQTSMYLCASTVPGGGRTYNEQFFGPGTRLTVL.